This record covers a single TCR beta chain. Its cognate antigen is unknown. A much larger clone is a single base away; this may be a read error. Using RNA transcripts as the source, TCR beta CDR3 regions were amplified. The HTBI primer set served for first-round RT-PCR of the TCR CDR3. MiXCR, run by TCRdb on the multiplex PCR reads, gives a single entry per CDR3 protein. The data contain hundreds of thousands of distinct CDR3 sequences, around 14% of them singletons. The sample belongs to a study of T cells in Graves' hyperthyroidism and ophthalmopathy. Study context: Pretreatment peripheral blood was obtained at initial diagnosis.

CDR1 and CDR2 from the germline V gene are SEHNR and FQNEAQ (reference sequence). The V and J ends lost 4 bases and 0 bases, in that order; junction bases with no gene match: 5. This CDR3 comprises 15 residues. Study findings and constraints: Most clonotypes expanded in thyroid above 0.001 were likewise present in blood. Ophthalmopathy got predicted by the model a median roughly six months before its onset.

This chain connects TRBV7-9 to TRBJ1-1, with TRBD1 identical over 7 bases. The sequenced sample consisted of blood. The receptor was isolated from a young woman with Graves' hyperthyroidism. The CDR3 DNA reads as TGTGCCAGCAGCTCCACCGGGACAGTGAACACTGAAGCTTTCTTT. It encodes CASSSTGTVNTEAFF.